Below, 4 T cell receptor beta chains from the same sample are listed, as sequenced in a study of identical twins. Each CDR3 protein is one row after TCRdb ran MiXCR on the 5' RACE reads. The sample has 400,000 to 500,000 distinct CDR3 sequences, around 18% seen once. Sequenced material: naive T cells sorted from blood. Receptors were obtained from a man aged 45 to 65 in good health.

Ten or more counts support this clonotype. V and J are TRBV10-3 and TRBJ2-3; either TRBD1 or TRBD2 may fit D (5 bases each). V gave up 8 bases and J gave up 3 bases, with 24 bases separating them. This CDR3 contains 17 residues. The germline V gene has CDR1 ENHRY and CDR2 SYGVKD. The CDR3 is CAIRPSRGAAVTDTQYF. CDR3 DNA sequence: TGTGCCATCCGACCATCGAGAGGGGCCGCCGTGACAGATACGCAGTATTTT.

The CDR3 sequence: CASSQEARFPVNTEAFF. The CDR3 region has the DNA TGTGCCAGCAGCCAAGAAGCGCGGTTCCCCGTGAACACTGAAGCTTTCTTT. The rearrangement joins TRBV4-2 to TRBJ1-1; D remains ambiguous. The germline gives CDR1 LGHNA, CDR2 YNFKEQ. V was pared by 0 bases and J by 0 bases, with 14 bases between. This CDR3 spans 17 amino acids.

In this sample, this clonotype turned up a few times. The chain links TRBV5-1 to TRBJ2-4; 7 bases map to TRBD1. The CDR3 is made up of 14 amino acids. V lost 0 bases, J lost 10 bases, and 7 bases stayed unmatched. The V gene's germline CDR1 is SGHRS and CDR2 YFSETQ. The CDR3 here is CASSLGQGDWIQYF. The CDR3 DNA follows: TGCGCCAGCAGCTTGGGACAGGGCGATTGGATTCAGTACTTC.

This clonotype has at least ten counts. The genes are TRBV7-6 and TRBJ2-7, with D hard to call. V lost 1 base to trimming and J lost 6 bases, with 10 bases between them. This CDR3 has 13 amino acids. Germline V CDR1 and CDR2: SGHVS, FNYEAQ. The CDR3 protein is CASSLERWSEQYF. CDR3 DNA sequence: TGTGCCAGCAGCTTAGAGCGTTGGAGCGAGCAGTACTTC.